This T cell receptor (beta chain) emerged from a study of cytomegalovirus exposure and HLA in healthy donors. Points from the study as a whole: Associated with cytomegalovirus, according to the listing, were 150 to 200 TCR beta chains. Most TCRs appeared rarely, but some public TCRs recurred in many donors. A classifier reportedly called cytomegalovirus status with high sensitivity and specificity.

The roughly 120-subject validation cohort, separate from the roughly 670-subject first cohort, included the donors. Germline V CDR1 and CDR2: MNHNY, SVGAGI (reference sequence). The CDR3 totals 15 residues. Unmatched junction bases numbered 9, after V lost 5 bases and J lost 3 bases. Produced via immunoSEQ multiplex PCR; TCRdb's table is partial and in-frame only. The sample has more than 95,000 clones; about 87% are singletons. Comment on this clone: What it binds is unknown.

The sequenced material came from PBMCs. The source of this sequence is a man between 18 and 29 years old in good health and CMV-seronegative. This sequence joins TRBV6-6 and TRBJ1-1, with 7 positions matching TRBD1. In DNA, the CDR3 is TGTGCCAGCAGTGGCAACCGGGACAGAGACACTGAAGCTTTCTTT. This sequence encodes CASSGNRDRDTEAFF.